These 22 T cell receptor beta chains originate from one sample sequenced in a study of cytomegalovirus exposure and HLA in healthy donors (dated by TCRdb to about 2017). Libraries were built with the immunoSEQ multiplex PCR assay. For the multiplex PCR, a mixture combining 60 forward primers for TCR Vbeta segments and 13 reverse primers for TCR Jbeta segments was used. This is the immuneACCESS table as TCRdb keeps it, with only in-frame sequences that have V and J called. A part of the clones is gone; compared with another copy, unresolved V genes explain less than half, and the rest is unexplained. This sample comprises some 90,000 clones, around three quarters of them detected only once. The ten largest clones take up about 0.53% of the sample. The sample taken for sequencing was PBMCs. Receptors were obtained from a man aged 25-40 years in good health and CMV-seronegative.

The chain carries TRBV2 and TRBJ2-3, with a possible D match to TRBD1 (6 bases). Per germline, CDR1 SNHLY and CDR2 FYNNEI. The CDR3 sequence is 14 residues long. The ends were cut back, 6 bases at V and 5 bases at J, with 15 bases in the middle. CDR3 coding DNA: TGTGCCAGCAGAAGGACAGAAGGGTTAGATACGCAGTATTTT. Its translation is CASRRTEGLDTQYF.

A single count supports this clone. The chain joins TRBV5-6 to TRBJ2-3; 7 bases agree with TRBD2. The J segment lost 0 bases and the V segment lost 2 bases, leaving 6 bases of the junction unmatched. The germline V gene encodes CDR1 SGHDT and CDR2 YYEEEE. The CDR3 extends over 16 amino acids. The CDR3 sequence: CASSFSRGVSTDTQYF. DNA of the CDR3: TGTGCCAGCAGCTTCTCCCGGGGGGTAAGCACAGATACGCAGTATTTT. Filled out from reference TRBV5-6 and TRBJ2-3, the complete variable domain reads DAGVTQSPTHLIKTRGQQVTLRCSPKSGHDTVSWYQQALGQGPQFIFQYYEEEERQRGNFPDRFSGHQFPNYSSELNVNALLLGDSALYLCASSFSRGVSTDTQYFGPGTRLTVL.

The chain has TRBV19 and TRBJ1-1; the match to TRBD1 covers 8 bases. CDR1 and CDR2 (germline): LNHDA, SQIVND (reference sequence). This CDR3 is built from 15 residues. The J segment lost 0 bases and the V segment lost 3 bases, leaving 3 bases of the junction unmatched. CDR3 region: CASSMTGVLNTEAFF. The CDR3 DNA sequence: TGTGCCAGTAGTATGACAGGGGTTTTGAACACTGAAGCTTTCTTT.

J is TRBJ2-1 and V is TRBV7-2; TRBD2 matches at 11 bases. V trimming: 3 bases; J trimming: 6 bases; junction bases outside the gene matches: 4. From germline, CDR1 is SGHTA and CDR2 FQGNSA. This CDR3 is 15 amino acids long. CDR3 amino acids: CASSLLAGGLNEQFF. Written as DNA, the CDR3 is TGTGCCAGCAGCTTGTTAGCGGGAGGGCTCAATGAGCAGTTCTTC.

This clone has just a few counts. V usage is TRBV5-6 and J usage is TRBJ2-5; D uncertain. Between the trimmed V and J ends, which lost 4 bases and 5 bases, there was a span of 9 bases. CDR1 and CDR2 (germline): SGHDT, YYEEEE. The CDR3 spans 12 residues. CDR3 in amino acids: CASSASLETQYF. Written as DNA, the CDR3 is TGTGCCAGCAGCGCGAGCCTGGAGACCCAGTACTTC.

The gene calls are TRBV19 and TRBJ1-1; D ambiguous. The V gene lost 3 bases and the J gene lost 0 bases, with 11 bases spanning the gap. The CDR3 is made up of 15 amino acids. Germline V gene sequence: CDR1 LNHDA, CDR2 SQIVND (reference sequence). CDR3 nucleotide sequence: TGTGCCAGTAGTATCGTGGGCTACTTGAACACTGAAGCTTTCTTT. This translates into CASSIVGYLNTEAFF.

The chain employs TRBV19 and TRBJ1-6; TRBD1 might be the D (6 bases). Germline CDR1 and CDR2: LNHDA and SQIVND (reference sequence). Trimming cost V 7 bases and J 7 bases, with 17 bases left between them. The CDR3 loop spans 15 amino acids. CDR3 sequence reads: CASMGRGAANSPLHF. The CDR3 DNA follows: TGTGCCAGTATGGGCCGGGGGGCTGCGAATTCACCCCTCCACTTT.

The chain is built from TRBV7-7 and TRBJ2-1; 7 bases map to TRBD1. The CDR3 runs to 15 residues. Germline lookup yields CDR1 SSHAT and CDR2 FNYEAQ (reference sequence). With V trimmed by 5 bases and J by 8 bases, 12 bases remained unmatched. This CDR3 reads CASSRSPTGTHEQFF. In DNA, the CDR3 is TGTGCCAGCAGCCGAAGCCCGACAGGGACCCATGAGCAGTTCTTC. Together with reference TRBV7-7 and TRBJ2-1, the CDR3 gives the full variable domain: GAGVSQSPRYKVTKRGQDVTLRCDPISSHATLYWYQQALGQGPEFLTYFNYEAQPDKSGLPSDRFSAERPEGSISTLTIQRTEQRDSAMYRCASSRSPTGTHEQFFGPGTRLTVL.

The chain carries TRBV5-1 and TRBJ1-1, with D unresolved. Germline V gives CDR1 SGHRS, CDR2 YFSETQ. V was pared by 0 bases and J by 2 bases, with 8 bases between. The CDR3 is 14 amino acids. CDR3 sequence reads: CASSLDRTNTEAFF. The CDR3 DNA sequence: TGCGCCAGCAGCTTGGACAGAACAAACACTGAAGCTTTCTTT.

The rearrangement uses TRBV19 and TRBJ1-2; D gene uncertain. The V end lost 7 bases, the J end lost 8 bases, and 17 bases lay between the germline ends. This CDR3 contains 13 residues. Germline V lookup: CDR1 LNHDA, CDR2 SQIVND (reference sequence). The CDR3 coding sequence is TGTGCCAGTACCTTTAGGGCGGGAGGAGGCTACACCTTC. Its translation is CASTFRAGGGYTF.

This chain joins TRBV7-2 and TRBJ2-1, with D unresolved. With 2 bases removed from V and 1 base from J, the gap between germline ends came to 12 bases. Looked up from germline, CDR1 is SGHTA and CDR2 is FQGNSA. The CDR3 is made up of 16 amino acids. The CDR3 DNA reads TGTGCCAGCAGCTTAAGAAGCGAGTGGTCCTACAATGAGCAGTTCTTC. This codes for CASSLRSEWSYNEQFF.

To note about this clone: A read error is the likely source, as a far larger clone sits one nucleotide away. J is TRBJ1-1 and V is TRBV9, with D possibly TRBD1 on 5 matching bases. This CDR3 has 13 residues. CDR1 is SGDLS, CDR2 YYNGEE, per germline. Trimming shortened V by 1 base and J by 3 bases, and 7 bases separated the two germline ends. CDR3 amino acids: CASSVWGDTEAFF. The DNA for the CDR3 is TGTGCCAGCAGCGTATGGGGGGACACTGAAGCTTTCTTT.

The V call is TRBV7-9, the J call TRBJ1-2; D may be TRBD1 (5 bases). The germline V gene has CDR1 SEHNR and CDR2 FQNEAQ (reference sequence). This CDR3 comprises 14 residues. V lost 5 bases and J lost 4, with 14 bases in between. The DNA for the CDR3 is TGTGCCAGCAGCCCCCATGGGGGGTTCTATGGCTACACCTTC. Its protein product is CASSPHGGFYGYTF.

The chain has TRBV7-2 and TRBJ2-1; 7 bases line up with TRBD2. V trimming: 6 bases; J trimming: 1 base; junction bases outside the gene matches: 6. The CDR3 covers 15 residues. Germline values: CDR1 SGHTA, CDR2 FQGNSA. CDR3 DNA sequence: TGTGCCAGCAGACGGGAGCGGGATTCCTACAATGAGCAGTTCTTC. Translation gives CASRRERDSYNEQFF.

The rearrangement joins TRBV19 to TRBJ1-2; possibly TRBD1 for D (5 bases). From germline, CDR1 is LNHDA and CDR2 SQIVND (reference sequence). The CDR3 loop spans 16 amino acids. V lost 6 bases and J 1 base, leaving 18 bases between the germline ends. CDR3 nucleotide sequence: TGTGCCAGTAGGACACCGATGGGGGGGAGTAACTATGGCTACACCTTC. Amino acids: CASRTPMGGSNYGYTF.

The chain carries TRBV2 and TRBJ2-5, with 8 bases identical to TRBD1. Germline V gene lookup returns CDR1 SNHLY and CDR2 FYNNEI. V shed 7 bases, J shed 4 bases, and the junction held 5 bases outside the gene matches. The CDR3 has 13 residues. CDR3 amino acids: CASTRDRGETQYF. The CDR3 region has the DNA TGTGCCAGCACTAGAGACAGGGGAGAGACCCAGTACTTC.

V is TRBV9 and J is TRBJ2-3; 8 bases map to TRBD2. Germline loops: CDR1 SGDLS, CDR2 YYNGEE. The V gene end was trimmed by 0 bases and the J gene end by 4 bases; junction bases not matched to a gene: 4. The CDR3 loop spans 15 amino acids. CDR3 nucleotides: TGTGCCAGCAGCGTAGGTGGGACTAGGTCAGATACGCAGTATTTT. It is translated as CASSVGGTRSDTQYF.

V is TRBV2 and J is TRBJ1-5; D unresolved. Trimming shortened V by 5 bases and J by 3 bases, and 5 bases separated the two germline ends. CDR3 length equals 12 residues. Germline-derived CDR1 and CDR2 are SNHLY and FYNNEI. The CDR3 bases are TGTGCCAGCAGTCCAATCAATCAGCCCCAGCATTTT. Amino acid sequence: CASSPINQPQHF.

The V call is TRBV5-4, the J call TRBJ1-1; tentative D call: TRBD1 (5 bases). V lost 3 bases, J lost 1 base, and 13 bases lay in between. The germline CDR1 and CDR2 sequences are SGHNT and YYREEE (reference sequence). This CDR3 has 15 residues. CDR3 in amino acids: CASSSLGQGNTEAFF. The DNA of the CDR3 is TGTGCCAGCAGCTCACTGGGGCAGGGGAACACTGAAGCTTTCTTT.

This chain uses TRBV5-6 with TRBJ2-7, with 9 bases that match TRBD2. The trim removed 0 bases at V and 3 bases at J, leaving 10 bases unmatched. CDR3 length equals 17 residues. CDR1 is SGHDT and CDR2 is YYEEEE in the germline V gene. The CDR3 region has the DNA TGTGCCAGCAGCTTGGGTCTCCGGGGACTAGCTAACTACGAGCAGTACTTC. This encodes CASSLGLRGLANYEQYF.

As regards this clone: The junction departs from germline at one end; a sequencing error may be responsible. The V gene is TRBV13, the J gene TRBJ1-1, with D perhaps TRBD1 (5 bases). Germline CDR1 is PRHDT and CDR2 is FYEKMQ (reference sequence). CDR3 length: 14 residues. The CDR3 protein is CASSEGLKNAEAFF. CDR3 DNA sequence: TGTGCCAGCAGCGAGGGACTTAAGAACGCTGAAGCTTTCTTT. The full variable domain, with the rest looked up from reference TRBV13 and TRBJ1-1, is AAGVIQSPRHLIKEKRETATLKCYPIPRHDTVYWYQQGPGQDPQFLISFYEKMQSDKGSIPDRFSAQQFSDYHSELNMSSLELGDSALYFCASSEGLKNAEAFFGQGTRLTVV.

The rearrangement uses TRBV5-1 and TRBJ2-2, with D possibly matching TRBD1 (6 bases). The V end was cut by 1 base, the J end by 0 bases, with 10 bases between. The CDR3 has 16 amino acids. Germline CDR1 reads SGHRS; CDR2 reads YFSETQ. The CDR3 loop reads CASSLTGTTNTGELFF. In nucleotides, the CDR3 is TGCGCCAGCAGCTTGACCGGGACAACGAACACCGGGGAGCTGTTTTTT.